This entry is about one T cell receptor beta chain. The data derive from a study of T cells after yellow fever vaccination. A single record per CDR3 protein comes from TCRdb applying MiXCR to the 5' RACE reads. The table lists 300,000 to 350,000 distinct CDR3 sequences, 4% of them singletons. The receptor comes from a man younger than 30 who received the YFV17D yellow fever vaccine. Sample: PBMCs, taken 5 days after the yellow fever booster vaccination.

CDR3 DNA: TGTGCCAGCAGCTTAGTCGTGGGCATTAGCACAGATACGCAGTATTTT. Translating gives CASSLVVGISTDTQYF. The V call is TRBV7-2, the J call TRBJ2-3; D not resolved. The germline CDR1 and CDR2 sequences are SGHTA and FQGNSA. Trimming shortened V by 1 base and J by 0 bases, and 11 bases separated the two germline ends. This CDR3 contains 16 residues.